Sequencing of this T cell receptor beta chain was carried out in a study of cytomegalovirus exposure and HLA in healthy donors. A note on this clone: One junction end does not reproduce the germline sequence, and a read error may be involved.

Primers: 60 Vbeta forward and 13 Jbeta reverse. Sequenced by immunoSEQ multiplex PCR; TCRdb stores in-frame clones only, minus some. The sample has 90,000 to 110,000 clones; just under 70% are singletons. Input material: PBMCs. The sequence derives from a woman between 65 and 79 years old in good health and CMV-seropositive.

This chain's CDR3 is CATSRAQGAYGYSF. CDR3 nucleotides: TGTGCCACCAGCAGAGCACAGGGGGCCTATGGCTACTCCTTC. The J gene is TRBJ1-2, the V gene TRBV15; 9 bases align to TRBD1. CDR3 length: 14 amino acids. Germline lookup yields CDR1 LNHNV and CDR2 YYDKDF (reference sequence).